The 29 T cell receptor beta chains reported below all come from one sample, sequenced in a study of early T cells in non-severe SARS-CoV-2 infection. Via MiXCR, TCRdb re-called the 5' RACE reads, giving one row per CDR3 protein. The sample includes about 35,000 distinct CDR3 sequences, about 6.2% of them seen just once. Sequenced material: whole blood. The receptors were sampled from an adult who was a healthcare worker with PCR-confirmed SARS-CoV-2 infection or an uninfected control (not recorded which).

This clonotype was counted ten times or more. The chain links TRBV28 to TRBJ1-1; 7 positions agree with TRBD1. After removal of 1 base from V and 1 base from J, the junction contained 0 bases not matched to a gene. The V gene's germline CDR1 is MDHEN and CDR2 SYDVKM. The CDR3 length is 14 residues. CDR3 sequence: CASSLSGGNTEAFF. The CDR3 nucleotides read TGTGCCAGCAGTTTATCAGGGGGGAACACTGAAGCTTTCTTT.

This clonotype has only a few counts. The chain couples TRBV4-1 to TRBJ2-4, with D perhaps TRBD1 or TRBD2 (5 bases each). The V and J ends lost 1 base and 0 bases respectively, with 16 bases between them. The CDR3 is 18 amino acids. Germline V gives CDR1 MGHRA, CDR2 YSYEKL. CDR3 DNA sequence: TGCGCCAGCAGCCAAGGTGTGGTCGGGGCTAAAGCCAAAAACATTCAGTACTTC. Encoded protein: CASSQGVVGAKAKNIQYF.

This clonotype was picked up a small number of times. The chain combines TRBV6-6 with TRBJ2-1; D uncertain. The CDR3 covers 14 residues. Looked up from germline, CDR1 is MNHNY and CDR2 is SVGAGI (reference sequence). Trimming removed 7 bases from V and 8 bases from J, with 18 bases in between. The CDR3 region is CASTARPADDEQFF. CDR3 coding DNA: TGTGCCAGCACCGCCCGTCCCGCAGACGATGAGCAGTTCTTC.

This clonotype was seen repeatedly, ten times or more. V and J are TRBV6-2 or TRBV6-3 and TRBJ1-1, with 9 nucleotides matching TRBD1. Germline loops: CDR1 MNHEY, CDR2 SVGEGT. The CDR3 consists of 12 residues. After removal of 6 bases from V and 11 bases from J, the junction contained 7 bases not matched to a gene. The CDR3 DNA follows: TGTGCCAGCAGACCACAGGGGGCTGGCGCTTTCTTT. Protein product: CASRPQGAGAFF.

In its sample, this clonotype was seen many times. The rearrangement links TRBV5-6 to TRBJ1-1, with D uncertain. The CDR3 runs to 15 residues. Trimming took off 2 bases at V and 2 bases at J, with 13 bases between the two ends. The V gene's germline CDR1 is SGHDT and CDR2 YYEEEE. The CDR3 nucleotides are TGTGCCAGCAGCTTAGGGAGGCGTTTTAACACTGAAGCTTTCTTT. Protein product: CASSLGRRFNTEAFF. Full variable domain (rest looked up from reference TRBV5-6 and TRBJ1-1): DAGVTQSPTHLIKTRGQQVTLRCSPKSGHDTVSWYQQALGQGPQFIFQYYEEEERQRGNFPDRFSGHQFPNYSSELNVNALLLGDSALYLCASSLGRRFNTEAFFGQGTRLTVV.

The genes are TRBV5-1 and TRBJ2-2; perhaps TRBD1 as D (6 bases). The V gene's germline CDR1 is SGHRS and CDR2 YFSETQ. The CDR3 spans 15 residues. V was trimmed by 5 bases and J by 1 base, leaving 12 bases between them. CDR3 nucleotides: TGCGCCAGCAGTTCCCAGACAGGGAACACCGGGGAGCTGTTTTTT. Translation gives CASSSQTGNTGELFF.

This chain's CDR3 is CASSLAGALYEQYF. The CDR3 DNA is TGTGCCAGCAGTTTGGCGGGGGCTCTCTACGAGCAGTACTTC. The rearrangement uses TRBV27 and TRBJ2-7; a weak D match, TRBD2 (7 bases). The CDR3 is 14 residues long. Trimming took 3 bases from V and 3 from J, leaving 12 bases between them. The germline gives CDR1 MNHEY, CDR2 SMNVEV (reference sequence).

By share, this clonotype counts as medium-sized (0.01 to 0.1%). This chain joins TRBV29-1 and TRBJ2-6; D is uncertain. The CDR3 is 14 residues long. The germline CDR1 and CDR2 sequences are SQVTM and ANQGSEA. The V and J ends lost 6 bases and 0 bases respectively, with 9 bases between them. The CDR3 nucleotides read TGCAGCGTCACCACCAGCTCTGGGGCCAACGTCCTGACTTTC. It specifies CSVTTSSGANVLTF.

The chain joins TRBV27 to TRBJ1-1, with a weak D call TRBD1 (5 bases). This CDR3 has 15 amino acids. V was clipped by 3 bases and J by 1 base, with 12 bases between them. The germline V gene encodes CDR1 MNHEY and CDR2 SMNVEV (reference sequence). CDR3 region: CASSFIFGGNTEAFF. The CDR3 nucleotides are TGTGCCAGCAGTTTCATATTCGGGGGGAACACTGAAGCTTTCTTT.

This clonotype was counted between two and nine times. CDR3 bases: TGTGCCAGCAGCTTTTACGAGGGCGGGGAGCTGTTTTTT. Amino acid sequence: CASSFYEGGELFF. The chain joins TRBV7-8 to TRBJ2-2, with D possibly matching TRBD2 (5 bases). The germline V gene has CDR1 SGHVS and CDR2 FQNEAQ. V was pared by 3 bases and J by 7 bases, with 9 bases between. The length of the CDR3 is 13 residues.

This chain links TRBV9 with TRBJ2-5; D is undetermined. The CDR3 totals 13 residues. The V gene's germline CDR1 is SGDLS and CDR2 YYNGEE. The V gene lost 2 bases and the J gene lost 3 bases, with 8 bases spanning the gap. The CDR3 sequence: CASSVAPKETQYF. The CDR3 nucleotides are TGTGCCAGCAGCGTGGCTCCTAAAGAGACCCAGTACTTC.

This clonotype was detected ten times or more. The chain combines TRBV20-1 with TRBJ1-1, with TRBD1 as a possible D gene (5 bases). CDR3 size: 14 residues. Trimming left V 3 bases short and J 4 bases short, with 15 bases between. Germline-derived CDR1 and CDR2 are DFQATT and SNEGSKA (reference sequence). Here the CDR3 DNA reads TGCAGTGCTAGTGGGGGGTTCGGAATCACTGAAGCTTTCTTT. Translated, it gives CSASGGFGITEAFF.

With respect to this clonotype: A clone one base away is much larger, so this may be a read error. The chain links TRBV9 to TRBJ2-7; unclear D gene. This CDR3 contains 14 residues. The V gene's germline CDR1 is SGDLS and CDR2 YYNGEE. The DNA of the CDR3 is TGTGCCAACAGCCCACCGTCCTCCCCCCTTGCGCAGTACTTC. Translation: CANSPPSSPLAQYF.

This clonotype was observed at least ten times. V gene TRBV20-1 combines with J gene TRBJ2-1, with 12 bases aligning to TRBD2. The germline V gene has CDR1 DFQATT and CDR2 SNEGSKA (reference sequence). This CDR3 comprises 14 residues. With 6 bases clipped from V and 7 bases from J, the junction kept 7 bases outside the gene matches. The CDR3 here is CSASSGRAQNEQFF. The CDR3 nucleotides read TGCAGTGCGTCTAGCGGGAGGGCCCAAAATGAGCAGTTCTTC.

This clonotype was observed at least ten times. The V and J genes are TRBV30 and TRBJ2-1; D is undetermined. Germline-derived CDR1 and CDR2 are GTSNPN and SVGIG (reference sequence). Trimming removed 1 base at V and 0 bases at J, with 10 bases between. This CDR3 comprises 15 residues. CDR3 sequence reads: CAWSEGYSSYNEQFF. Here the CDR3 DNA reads TGTGCCTGGAGTGAGGGATATAGCTCCTACAATGAGCAGTTCTTC.

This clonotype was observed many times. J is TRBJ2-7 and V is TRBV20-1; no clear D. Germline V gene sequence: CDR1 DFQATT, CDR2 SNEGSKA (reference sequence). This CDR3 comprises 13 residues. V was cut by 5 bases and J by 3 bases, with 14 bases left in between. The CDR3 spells CSAPKAASYEQYF. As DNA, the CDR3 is TGCAGTGCTCCTAAGGCAGCGAGCTACGAGCAGTACTTC.

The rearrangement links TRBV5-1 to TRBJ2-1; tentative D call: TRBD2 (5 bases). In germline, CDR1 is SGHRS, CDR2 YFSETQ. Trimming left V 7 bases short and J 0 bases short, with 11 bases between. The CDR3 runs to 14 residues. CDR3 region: CASRSRDSYNEQFF. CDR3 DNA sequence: TGCGCCAGCCGAAGCCGGGACTCCTACAATGAGCAGTTCTTC.

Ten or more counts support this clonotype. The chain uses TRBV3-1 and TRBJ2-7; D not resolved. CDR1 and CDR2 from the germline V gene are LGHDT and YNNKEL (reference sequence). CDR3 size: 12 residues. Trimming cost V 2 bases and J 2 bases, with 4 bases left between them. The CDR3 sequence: CASSQRTYEQYF. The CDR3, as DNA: TGTGCCAGCAGCCAACGGACCTACGAGCAGTACTTC.

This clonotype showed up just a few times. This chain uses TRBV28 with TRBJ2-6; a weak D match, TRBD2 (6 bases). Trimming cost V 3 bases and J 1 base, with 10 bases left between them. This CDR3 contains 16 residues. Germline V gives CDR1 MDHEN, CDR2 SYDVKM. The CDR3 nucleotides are TGTGCCAGCAGTTTCGCGGGGCTTTCTGGGGCCAACGTCCTGACTTTC. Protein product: CASSFAGLSGANVLTF.

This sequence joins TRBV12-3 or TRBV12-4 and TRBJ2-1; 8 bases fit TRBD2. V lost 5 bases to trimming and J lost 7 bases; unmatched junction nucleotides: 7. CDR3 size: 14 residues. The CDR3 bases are TGTGCCAGCAGTCAAAGCGGGAGTAGGAATGAGCAGTTCTTC. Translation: CASSQSGSRNEQFF.

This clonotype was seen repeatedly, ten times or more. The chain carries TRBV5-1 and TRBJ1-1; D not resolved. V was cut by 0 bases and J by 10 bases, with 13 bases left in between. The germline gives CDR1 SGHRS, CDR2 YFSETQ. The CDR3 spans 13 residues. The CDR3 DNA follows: TGCGCCAGCAGCTTGGACGGCTTATTTGGAGCTTTCTTT. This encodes CASSLDGLFGAFF. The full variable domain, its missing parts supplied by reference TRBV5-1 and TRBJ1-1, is KAGVTQTPRYLIKTRGQQVTLSCSPISGHRSVSWYQQTPGQGLQFLFEYFSETQRNKGNFPGRFSGRQFSNSRSEMNVSTLELGDSALYLCASSLDGLFGAFFGQGTRLTVV.

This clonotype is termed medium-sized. The CDR3: CASSLSGSSYEQYF. In DNA, the CDR3 is TGTGCCAGCAGCCTTAGCGGGAGCTCCTACGAGCAGTACTTC. V gene TRBV12-3 or TRBV12-4 combines with J gene TRBJ2-7; 9 bases line up with TRBD2. The CDR3 is 14 amino acids. J was trimmed by 0 bases and V by 6 bases; bases with no gene match: 3.

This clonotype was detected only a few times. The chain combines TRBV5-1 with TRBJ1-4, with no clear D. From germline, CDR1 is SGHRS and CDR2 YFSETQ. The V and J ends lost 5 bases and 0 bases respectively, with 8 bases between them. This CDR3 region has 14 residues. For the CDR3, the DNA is TGCGCCAGCAGTACGCAGGCAACTAATGAAAAACTGTTTTTT. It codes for CASSTQATNEKLFF. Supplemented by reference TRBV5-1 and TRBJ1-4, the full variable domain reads KAGVTQTPRYLIKTRGQQVTLSCSPISGHRSVSWYQQTPGQGLQFLFEYFSETQRNKGNFPGRFSGRQFSNSRSEMNVSTLELGDSALYLCASSTQATNEKLFFGSGTQLSVL.

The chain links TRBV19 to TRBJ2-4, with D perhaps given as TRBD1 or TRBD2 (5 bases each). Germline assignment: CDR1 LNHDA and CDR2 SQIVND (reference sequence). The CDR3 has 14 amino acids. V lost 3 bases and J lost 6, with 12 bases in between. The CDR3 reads CASSIRGRVNIQYF. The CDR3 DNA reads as TGTGCCAGTAGTATCCGGGGCAGGGTAAACATTCAGTACTTC.

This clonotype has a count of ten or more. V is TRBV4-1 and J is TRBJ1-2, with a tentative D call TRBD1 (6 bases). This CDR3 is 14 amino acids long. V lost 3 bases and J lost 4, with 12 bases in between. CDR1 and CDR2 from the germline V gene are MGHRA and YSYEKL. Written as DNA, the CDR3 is TGCGCCAGCAGCCAGACAGGCGTCGGCTATGGCTACACCTTC. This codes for CASSQTGVGYGYTF.

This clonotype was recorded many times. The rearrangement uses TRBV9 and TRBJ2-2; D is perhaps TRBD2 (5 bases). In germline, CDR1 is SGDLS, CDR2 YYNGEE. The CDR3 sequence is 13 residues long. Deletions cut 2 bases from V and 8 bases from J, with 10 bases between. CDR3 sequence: CASSVGLLGELFF. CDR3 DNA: TGTGCCAGCAGCGTTGGACTTTTAGGGGAGCTGTTTTTT.

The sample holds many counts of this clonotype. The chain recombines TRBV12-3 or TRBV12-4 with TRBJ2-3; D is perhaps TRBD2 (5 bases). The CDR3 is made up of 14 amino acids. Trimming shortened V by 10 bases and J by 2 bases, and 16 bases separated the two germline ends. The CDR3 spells CATSRAPITDTQYF. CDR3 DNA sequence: TGTGCCACCTCGCGGGCCCCCATCACAGATACGCAGTATTTT.

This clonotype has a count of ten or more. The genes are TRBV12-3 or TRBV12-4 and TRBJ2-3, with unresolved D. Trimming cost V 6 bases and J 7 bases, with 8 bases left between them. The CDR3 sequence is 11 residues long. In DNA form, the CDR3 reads TGTGCCAGCAGGGCACGTAATACGCAGTATTTT. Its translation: CASRARNTQYF.

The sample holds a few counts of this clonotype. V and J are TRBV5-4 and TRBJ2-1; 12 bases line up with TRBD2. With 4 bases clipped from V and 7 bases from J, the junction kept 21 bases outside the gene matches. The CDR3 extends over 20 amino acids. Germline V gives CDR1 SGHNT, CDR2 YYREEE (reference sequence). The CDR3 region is CASSQGSPASGRASGNEQFF. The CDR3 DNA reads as TGTGCCAGCAGCCAGGGGTCTCCGGCTAGCGGGAGGGCCAGCGGTAATGAGCAGTTCTTC.